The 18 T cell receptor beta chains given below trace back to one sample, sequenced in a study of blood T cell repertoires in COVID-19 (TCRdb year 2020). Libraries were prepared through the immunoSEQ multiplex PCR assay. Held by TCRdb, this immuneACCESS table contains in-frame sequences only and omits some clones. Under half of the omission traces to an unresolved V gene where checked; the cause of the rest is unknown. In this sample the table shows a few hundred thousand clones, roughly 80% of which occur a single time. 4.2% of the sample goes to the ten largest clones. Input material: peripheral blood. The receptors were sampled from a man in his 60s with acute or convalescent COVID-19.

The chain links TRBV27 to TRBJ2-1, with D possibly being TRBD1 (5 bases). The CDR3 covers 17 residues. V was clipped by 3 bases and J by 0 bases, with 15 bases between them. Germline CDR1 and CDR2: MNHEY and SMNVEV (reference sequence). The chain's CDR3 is CASSFFRRVSSYNEQFF. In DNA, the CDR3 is TGTGCCAGCAGTTTCTTTCGCAGGGTGAGCTCCTACAATGAGCAGTTCTTC.

CDR3 coding DNA: TGCAGTGCTATGGACTACTACGAGCAGTACTTC. It codes for CSAMDYYEQYF. This rearrangement joins TRBV20-1 to TRBJ2-7; possibly TRBD2 for D (6 bases). CDR1 is DFQATT and CDR2 is SNEGSKA in the germline V gene (reference sequence). The ends were cut back, 4 bases at V and 3 bases at J, with 7 bases in the middle. The CDR3 is 11 residues long.

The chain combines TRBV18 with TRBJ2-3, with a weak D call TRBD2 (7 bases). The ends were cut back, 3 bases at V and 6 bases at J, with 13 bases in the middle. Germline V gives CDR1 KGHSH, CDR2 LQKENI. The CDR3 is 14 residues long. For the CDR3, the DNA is TGTGCCAGCTCACCGGGGGGGGCAGAGGATACGCAGTATTTT. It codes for CASSPGGAEDTQYF.

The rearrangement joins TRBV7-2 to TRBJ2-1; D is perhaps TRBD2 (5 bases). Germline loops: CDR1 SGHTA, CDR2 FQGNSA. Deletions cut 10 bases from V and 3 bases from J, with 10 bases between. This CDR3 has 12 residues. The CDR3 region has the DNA TGTGCCACCCGGACTTTCTACAATGAGCAGTTCTTC. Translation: CATRTFYNEQFF.

The CDR3 loop reads CASSSLGGPQRGPQHF. Written as DNA, the CDR3 is TGTGCCAGCAGCTCGCTAGGGGGTCCTCAAAGGGGGCCCCAGCATTTT. This chain uses TRBV28 with TRBJ1-5, with D perhaps TRBD1 (6 bases). Germline V gene lookup returns CDR1 MDHEN and CDR2 SYDVKM. This CDR3 comprises 16 residues. V gave up 6 bases and J gave up 9 bases, with 24 bases separating them.

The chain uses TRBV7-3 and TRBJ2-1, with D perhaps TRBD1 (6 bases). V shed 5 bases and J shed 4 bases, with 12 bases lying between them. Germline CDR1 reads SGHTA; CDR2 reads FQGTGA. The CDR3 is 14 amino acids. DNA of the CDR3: TGTGCCAGCAGCCCTACAGGGACGTACAATGAGCAGTTCTTC. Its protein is CASSPTGTYNEQFF.

The CDR3 region has the DNA TGTGCCAGCAGCTTAGAGCTAGTCGGTTATGGCTACACCTTC. Translation: CASSLELVGYGYTF. J is TRBJ1-2 and V is TRBV7-9; no reliable D call. The V end lost 1 base, the J end lost 5 bases, and 11 bases lay between the germline ends. CDR1 is SEHNR, CDR2 FQNEAQ, per germline (reference sequence). The CDR3 extends over 14 amino acids.

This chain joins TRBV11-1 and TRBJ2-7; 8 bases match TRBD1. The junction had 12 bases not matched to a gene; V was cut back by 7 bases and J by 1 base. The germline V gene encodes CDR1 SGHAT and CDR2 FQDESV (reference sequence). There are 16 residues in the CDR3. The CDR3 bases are TGTGCCAGCACCCCCGCCCCGGGACAGGAGTCCTACGAGCAGTACTTC. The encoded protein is CASTPAPGQESYEQYF.

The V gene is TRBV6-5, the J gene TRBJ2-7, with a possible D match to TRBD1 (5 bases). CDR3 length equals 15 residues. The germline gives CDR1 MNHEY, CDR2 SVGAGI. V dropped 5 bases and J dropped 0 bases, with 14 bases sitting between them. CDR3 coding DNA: TGTGCCAGCAGTCCACAGGCTGGGCACTCCTACGAGCAGTACTTC. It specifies CASSPQAGHSYEQYF.

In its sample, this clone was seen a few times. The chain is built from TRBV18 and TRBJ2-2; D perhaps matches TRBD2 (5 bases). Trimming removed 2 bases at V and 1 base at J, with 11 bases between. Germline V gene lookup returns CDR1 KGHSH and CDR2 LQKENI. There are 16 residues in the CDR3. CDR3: CASSPARGRNTGELFF. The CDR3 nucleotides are TGTGCCAGCTCACCAGCGCGAGGGCGGAACACCGGGGAGCTGTTTTTT.

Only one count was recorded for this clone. CDR3 loop: CASSPYRKQDSYEQYF. The DNA of the CDR3 is TGTGCCAGCTCACCCTATCGGAAACAGGATTCCTACGAGCAGTACTTC. This chain links TRBV18 with TRBJ2-7; D is perhaps TRBD1 (5 bases). CDR1 is KGHSH and CDR2 is LQKENI in the germline V gene. CDR3 size: 16 residues. The germline V and J ends were trimmed by 3 bases and 1 base, with 16 bases remaining between them.

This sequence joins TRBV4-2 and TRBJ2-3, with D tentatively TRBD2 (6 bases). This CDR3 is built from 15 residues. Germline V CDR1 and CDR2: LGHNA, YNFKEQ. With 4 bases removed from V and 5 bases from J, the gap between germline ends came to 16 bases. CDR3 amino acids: CASSPPGADGDTQYF. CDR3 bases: TGTGCCAGCAGCCCCCCGGGAGCTGACGGAGATACGCAGTATTTT.

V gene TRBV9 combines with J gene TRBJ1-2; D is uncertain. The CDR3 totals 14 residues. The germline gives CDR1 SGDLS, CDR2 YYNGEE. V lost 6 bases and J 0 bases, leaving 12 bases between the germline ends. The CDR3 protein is CASTRPGANYGYTF. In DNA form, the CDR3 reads TGTGCCAGCACCCGCCCGGGTGCTAACTATGGCTACACCTTC. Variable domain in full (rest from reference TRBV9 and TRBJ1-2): DSGVTQTPKHLITATGQRVTLRCSPRSGDLSVYWYQQSLDQGLQFLIQYYNGEERAKGNILERFSAQQFPDLHSELNLSSLELGDSALYFCASTRPGANYGYTFGSGTRLTVV.

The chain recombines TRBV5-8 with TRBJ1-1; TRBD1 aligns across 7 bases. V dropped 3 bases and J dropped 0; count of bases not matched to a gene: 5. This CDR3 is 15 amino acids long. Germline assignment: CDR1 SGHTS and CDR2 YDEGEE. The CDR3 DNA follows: TGTGCCAGCAGCTACCGACAGGGATTGAACACTGAAGCTTTCTTT. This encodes CASSYRQGLNTEAFF.

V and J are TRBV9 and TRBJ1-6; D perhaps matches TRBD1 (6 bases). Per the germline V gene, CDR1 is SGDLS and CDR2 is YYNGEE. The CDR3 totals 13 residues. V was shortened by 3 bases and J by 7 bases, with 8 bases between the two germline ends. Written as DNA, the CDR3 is TGTGCCAGCAGCGATACAGGGAATTCACCCCTCCACTTT. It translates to CASSDTGNSPLHF.

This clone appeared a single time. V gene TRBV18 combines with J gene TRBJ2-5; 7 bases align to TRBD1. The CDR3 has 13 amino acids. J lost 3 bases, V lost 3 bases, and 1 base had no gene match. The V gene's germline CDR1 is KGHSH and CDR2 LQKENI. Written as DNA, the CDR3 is TGTGCCAGCTCACCCGGGACAGAAGAGACCCAGTACTTC. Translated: CASSPGTEETQYF.

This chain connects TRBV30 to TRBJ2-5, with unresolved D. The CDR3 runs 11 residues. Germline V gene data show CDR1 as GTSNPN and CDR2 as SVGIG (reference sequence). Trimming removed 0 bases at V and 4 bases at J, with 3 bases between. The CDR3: CAWSVGETQYF. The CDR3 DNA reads TGTGCCTGGAGTGTCGGAGAGACCCAGTACTTC.

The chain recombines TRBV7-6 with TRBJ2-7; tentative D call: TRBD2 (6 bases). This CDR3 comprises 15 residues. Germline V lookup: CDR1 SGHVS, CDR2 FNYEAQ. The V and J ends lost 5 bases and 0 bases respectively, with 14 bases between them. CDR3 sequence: CASSLGRLSSYEQYF. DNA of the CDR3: TGTGCCAGCAGCCTTGGGAGGTTGAGCTCCTACGAGCAGTACTTC. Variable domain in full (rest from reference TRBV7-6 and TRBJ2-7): GAGVSQSPRYKVTKRGQDVALRCDPISGHVSLYWYRQALGQGPEFLTYFNYEAQQDKSGLPNDRFSAERPEGSISTLTIQRTEQRDSAMYRCASSLGRLSSYEQYFGPGTRLTVT.